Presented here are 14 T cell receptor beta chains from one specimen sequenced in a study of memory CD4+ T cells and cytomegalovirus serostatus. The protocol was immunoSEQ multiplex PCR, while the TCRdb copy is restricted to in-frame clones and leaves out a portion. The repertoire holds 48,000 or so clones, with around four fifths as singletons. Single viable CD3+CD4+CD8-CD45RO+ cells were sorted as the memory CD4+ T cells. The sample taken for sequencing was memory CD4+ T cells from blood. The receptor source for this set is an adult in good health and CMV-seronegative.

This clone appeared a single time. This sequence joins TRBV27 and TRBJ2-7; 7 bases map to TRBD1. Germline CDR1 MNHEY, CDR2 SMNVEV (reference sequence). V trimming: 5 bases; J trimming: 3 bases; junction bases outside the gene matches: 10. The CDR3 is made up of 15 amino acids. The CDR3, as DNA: TGTGCCAGCAGTGAGGGACAGAGTTGGCTCTACGAGCAGTACTTC. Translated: CASSEGQSWLYEQYF.

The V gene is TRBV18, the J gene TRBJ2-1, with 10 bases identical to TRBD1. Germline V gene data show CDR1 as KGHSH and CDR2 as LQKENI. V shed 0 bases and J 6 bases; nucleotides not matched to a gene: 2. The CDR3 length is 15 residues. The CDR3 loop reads CASSPPWTGGNEQFF. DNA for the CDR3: TGTGCCAGCTCACCACCCTGGACAGGGGGCAATGAGCAGTTCTTC.

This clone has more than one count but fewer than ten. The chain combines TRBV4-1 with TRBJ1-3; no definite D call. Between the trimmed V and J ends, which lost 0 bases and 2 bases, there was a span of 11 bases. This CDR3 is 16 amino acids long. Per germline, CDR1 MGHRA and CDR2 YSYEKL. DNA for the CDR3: TGCGCCAGCAGCCAAGAGGACGTCTGGCCTGGAAACACCATATATTTT. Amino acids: CASSQEDVWPGNTIYF.

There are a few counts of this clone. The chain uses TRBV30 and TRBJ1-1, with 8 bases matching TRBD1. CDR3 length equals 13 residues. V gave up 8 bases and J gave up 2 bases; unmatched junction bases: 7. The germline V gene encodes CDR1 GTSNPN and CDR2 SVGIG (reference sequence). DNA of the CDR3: TGTGCCGTCCAGGGACAGGTAAACACTGAAGCTTTCTTT. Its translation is CAVQGQVNTEAFF. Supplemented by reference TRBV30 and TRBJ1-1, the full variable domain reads SQTIHQWPATLVQPVGSPLSLECTVEGTSNPNLYWYRQAAGRGLQLLFYSVGIGQISSEVPQNLSASRPQDRQFILSSKKLLLSDSGFYLCAVQGQVNTEAFFGQGTRLTVV.

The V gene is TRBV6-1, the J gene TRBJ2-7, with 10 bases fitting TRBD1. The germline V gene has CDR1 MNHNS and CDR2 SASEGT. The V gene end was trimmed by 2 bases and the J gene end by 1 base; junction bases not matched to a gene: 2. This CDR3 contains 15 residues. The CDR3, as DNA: TGTGCCAGCAGTGAACCGGGACAGGGGTCCTACGAGCAGTACTTC. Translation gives CASSEPGQGSYEQYF.

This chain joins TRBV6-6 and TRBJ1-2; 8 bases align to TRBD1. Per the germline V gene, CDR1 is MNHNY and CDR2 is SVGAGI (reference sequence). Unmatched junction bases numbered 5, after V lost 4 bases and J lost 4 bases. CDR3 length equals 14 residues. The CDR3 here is CASSLQGEGYGYTF. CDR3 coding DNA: TGTGCCAGCAGTTTACAGGGGGAAGGCTATGGCTACACCTTC.

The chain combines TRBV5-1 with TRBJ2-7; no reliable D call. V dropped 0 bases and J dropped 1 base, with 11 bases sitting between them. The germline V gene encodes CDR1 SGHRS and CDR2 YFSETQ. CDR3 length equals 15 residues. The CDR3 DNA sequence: TGCGCCAGCAGCTTGGAAGGGAAAGAATCCTACGAGCAGTACTTC. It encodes CASSLEGKESYEQYF.

The CDR3 DNA sequence: TGCGCCAGCAGCCAAGGCCCGGGACAGGGGACCTACGAGCAGTACTTC. Translating gives CASSQGPGQGTYEQYF. The J gene is TRBJ2-7, the V gene TRBV4-1, with 10 bases aligning to TRBD1. J gave up 2 bases and V 1 base, and 5 bases lay outside the gene matches. This CDR3 region has 16 residues. Germline V CDR1 and CDR2: MGHRA, YSYEKL.

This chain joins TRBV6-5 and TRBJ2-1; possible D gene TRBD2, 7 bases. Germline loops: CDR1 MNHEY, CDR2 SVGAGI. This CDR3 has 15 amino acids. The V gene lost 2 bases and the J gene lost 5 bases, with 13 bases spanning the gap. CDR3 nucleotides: TGTGCCAGCAGTTACATGGGGGGGGCAAACAATGAGCAGTTCTTC. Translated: CASSYMGGANNEQFF.

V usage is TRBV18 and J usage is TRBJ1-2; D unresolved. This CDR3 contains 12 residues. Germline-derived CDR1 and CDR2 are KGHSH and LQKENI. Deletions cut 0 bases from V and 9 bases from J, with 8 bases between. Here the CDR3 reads CASSPPIPSYTF. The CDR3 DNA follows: TGTGCCAGCTCACCACCGATTCCCAGCTACACCTTC.

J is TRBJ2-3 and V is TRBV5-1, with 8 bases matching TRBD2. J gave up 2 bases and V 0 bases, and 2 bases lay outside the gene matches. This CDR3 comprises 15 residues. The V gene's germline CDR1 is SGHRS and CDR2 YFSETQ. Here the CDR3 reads CASSLAGGITDTQYF. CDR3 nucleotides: TGCGCCAGCAGCTTGGCGGGAGGGATCACAGATACGCAGTATTTT.

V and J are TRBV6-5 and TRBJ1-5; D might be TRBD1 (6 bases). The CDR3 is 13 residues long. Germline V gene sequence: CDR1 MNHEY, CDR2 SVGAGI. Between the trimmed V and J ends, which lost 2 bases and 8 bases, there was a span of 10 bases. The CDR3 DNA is TGTGCCAGCAGTTACGGGGGCAGGGAGCCCCAGCATTTT. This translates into CASSYGGREPQHF.

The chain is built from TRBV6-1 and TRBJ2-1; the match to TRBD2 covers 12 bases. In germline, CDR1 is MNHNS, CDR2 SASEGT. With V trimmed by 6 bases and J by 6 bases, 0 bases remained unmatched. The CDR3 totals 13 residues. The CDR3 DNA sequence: TGTGCCAGCAGACTAGCGGGGGGCAATGAGCAGTTCTTC. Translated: CASRLAGGNEQFF.

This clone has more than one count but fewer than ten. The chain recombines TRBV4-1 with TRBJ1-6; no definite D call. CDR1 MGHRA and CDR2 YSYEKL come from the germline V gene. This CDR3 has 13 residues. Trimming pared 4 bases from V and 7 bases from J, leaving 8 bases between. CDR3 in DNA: TGCGCCAGCAGCCGAAACAGCAATTCACCCCTCCACTTT. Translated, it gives CASSRNSNSPLHF.